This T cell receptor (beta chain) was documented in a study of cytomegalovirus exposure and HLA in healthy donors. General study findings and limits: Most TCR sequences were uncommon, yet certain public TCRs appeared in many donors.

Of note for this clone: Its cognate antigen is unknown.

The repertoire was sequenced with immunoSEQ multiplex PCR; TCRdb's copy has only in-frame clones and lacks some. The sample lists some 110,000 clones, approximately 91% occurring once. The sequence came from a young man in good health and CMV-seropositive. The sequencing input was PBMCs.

The CDR3 sequence: CASSSGGVAFF. The CDR3 coding sequence is TGTGCCAGCAGCTCGGGGGGGGTGGCTTTCTTT. This rearrangement joins TRBV5-4 to TRBJ1-1, with D possibly TRBD1 on 5 matching bases. V lost 3 bases and J lost 11, with 11 bases in between. The CDR3 totals 11 residues. CDR1 and CDR2 from the germline V gene are SGHNT and YYREEE (reference sequence).